This TCR beta chain was found in a study of blood T cell repertoires in COVID-19. Study-wide background: The analysed material was cDNA or gDNA that came from T cells, B-cell-depleted T cells, or PBMCs.

In the original workflow: From reference gene primer amplification, estimates of nucleated cell counts were derived. Clones were read by immunoSEQ multiplex PCR, and TCRdb kept only the in-frame ones, dropping some. From that table come the V and J calls and clone size; the DNA was used to work out D and trimming. The sample lists approximately 320,000 clones; roughly nine tenths were seen once. The CDR3 runs to 13 residues. V was trimmed by 2 bases and J by 5 bases, leaving 10 bases between them. Germline CDR1 reads GTSNPN; CDR2 reads SVGIG (reference sequence). Ages ranged from about 18 to 89 years, with residence in 24 US areas. Donors in Cohort 3 counted as recovered after two negative PCRs, clearance, or symptom resolution.

The chain is built from TRBV30 and TRBJ1-5; D is unclear. Sequencing used PBMCs or T cells enriched from blood (not recorded which). This receptor was identified in a man in his fifties or sixties who had recovered from COVID-19. The CDR3 region is CAWSQHSDQPQHF. The DNA for the CDR3 is TGTGCCTGGAGTCAACACAGTGATCAGCCCCAGCATTTT. The whole variable domain, remainder taken from reference TRBV30 and TRBJ1-5, is SQTIHQWPATLVQPVGSPLSLECTVEGTSNPNLYWYRQAAGRGLQLLFYSVGIGQISSEVPQNLSASRPQDRQFILSSKKLLLSDSGFYLCAWSQHSDQPQHFGDGTRLSIL.